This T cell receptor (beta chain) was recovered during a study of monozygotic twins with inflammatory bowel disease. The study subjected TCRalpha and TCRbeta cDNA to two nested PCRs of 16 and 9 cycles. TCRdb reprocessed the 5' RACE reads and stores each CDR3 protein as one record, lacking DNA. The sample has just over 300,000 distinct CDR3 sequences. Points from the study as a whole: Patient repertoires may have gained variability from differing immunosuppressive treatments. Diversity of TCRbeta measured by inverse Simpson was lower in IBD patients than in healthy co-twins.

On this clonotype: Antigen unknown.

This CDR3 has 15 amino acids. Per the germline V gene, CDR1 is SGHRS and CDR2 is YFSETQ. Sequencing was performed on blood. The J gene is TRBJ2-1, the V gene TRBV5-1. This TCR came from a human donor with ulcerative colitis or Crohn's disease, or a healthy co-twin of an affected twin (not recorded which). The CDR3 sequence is CASSLLRSSYNEQFF.